This TCR beta chain stems from a study of tissue T cells after allogeneic stem cell transplantation. Time point defined: mouse harvest day 14 after allogeneic transplant. Each mouse received 10^7 T-cell-depleted marrow cells plus 10^6 splenic CD5+ T cells by tail vein. TCRdb's table, derived via immunoSEQ multiplex PCR, lists solely in-frame clones and lacks some. In the table there are approximately 8,800 clones, about two fifths of which are singletons. The sample holds a few counts of this clone. Gene names follow the mouse nomenclature. The read terminates 1 residue ahead of where the CDR3 ends, so the germline J gene completes it. Additional DNA sequences in this sample encode the identical CDR3. V was cut by 4 bases and J by 4 bases, with 6 bases left in between. This CDR3 comprises 12 residues. Germline loops: CDR1 KGHPV, CDR2 FQNQEV (reference sequence).

Sequencing was carried out using skin. The rearrangement joins TRBV26 to TRBJ2-4; TRBD1 might be the D (5 bases). This TCR was sampled from a female BALB/c mouse given C57BL/6 T cells with graft-versus-host disease after an allogeneic hematopoietic cell transplant. CDR3 in amino acids: CASSPTENTLYF. The CDR3 bases that were read are TGTGCCAGCAGTCCGACAGAAAACACCTTGTAC.